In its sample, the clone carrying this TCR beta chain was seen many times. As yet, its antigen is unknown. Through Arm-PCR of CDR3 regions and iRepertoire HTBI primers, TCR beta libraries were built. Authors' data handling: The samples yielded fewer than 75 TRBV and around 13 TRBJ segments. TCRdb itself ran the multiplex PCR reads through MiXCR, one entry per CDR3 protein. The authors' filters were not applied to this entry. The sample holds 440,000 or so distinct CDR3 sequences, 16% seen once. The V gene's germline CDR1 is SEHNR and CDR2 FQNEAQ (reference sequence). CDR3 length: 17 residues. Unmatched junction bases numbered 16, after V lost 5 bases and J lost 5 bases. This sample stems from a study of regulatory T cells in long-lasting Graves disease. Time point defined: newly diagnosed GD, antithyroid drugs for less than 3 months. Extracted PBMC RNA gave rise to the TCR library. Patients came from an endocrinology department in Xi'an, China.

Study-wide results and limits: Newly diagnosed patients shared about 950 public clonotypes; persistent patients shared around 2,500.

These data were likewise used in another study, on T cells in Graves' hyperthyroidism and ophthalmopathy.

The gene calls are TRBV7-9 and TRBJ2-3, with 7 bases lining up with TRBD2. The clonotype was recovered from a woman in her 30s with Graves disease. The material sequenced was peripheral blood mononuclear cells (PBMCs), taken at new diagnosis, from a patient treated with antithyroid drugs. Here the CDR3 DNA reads TGTGCCAGCAGCCCGCGCCGCGGGCGGGGGTCGAGAGATACGCAGTATTTT. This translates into CASSPRRGRGSRDTQYF. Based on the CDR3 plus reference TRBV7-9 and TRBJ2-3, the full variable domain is DTGVSQNPRHKITKRGQNVTFRCDPISEHNRLYWYRQTLGQGPEFLTYFQNEAQLEKSRLLSDRFSAERPKGSFSTLEIQRTEQGDSAMYLCASSPRRGRGSRDTQYFGPGTRLTVL.